This is a list of T cell receptor beta chains from one sample in a study of blood T cells in healthy people across ages. TCRdb re-called the 5' RACE reads through MiXCR, storing one row per CDR3 protein. Found here are about 1,400,000 distinct CDR3 sequences, 59% of them singletons; the top ten hold 6.5% to 8%. The sample consisted of blood. These receptors originate from a man younger than 30 in good health. Both conserved end residues are part of each CDR3. A D gene is named only where the DNA matches it firmly. The size of a clone is reported for some rows only, either as once, few or many, or as a class for expanded clones.

d_call	j_call	clone_size	v_call	cdr3_aa	cdr3_nt
TRBD2	TRBJ2-3	-	TRBV11-2	CASSSMGGNTDTQYF	TGTGCCAGCAGTTCCATGGGGGGGAACACAGATACGCAGTATTTT
TRBD2	TRBJ2-7	-	TRBV27	CASSHTLAGTTYEQYF	TGTGCCAGCAGTCACACACTAGCGGGGACTACCTACGAGCAGTACTTC
-	TRBJ2-4	few	TRBV7-2	CASSKQGNSNIQYF	TGTGCCAGCAGTAAGCAGGGGAACTCTAACATTCAGTACTTC
-	TRBJ2-5	-	TRBV20-1	CSARWEFQETQYF	TGCAGTGCTAGATGGGAGTTCCAAGAGACCCAGTACTTC
-	TRBJ2-1	few	TRBV12-3/TRBV12-4	CASSSFPNEQFF	TGTGCCAGCAGTTCTTTCCCCAATGAGCAGTTCTTC
-	TRBJ2-3	few	TRBV4-3	CASSQEAAGRTDTQYF	TGCGCCAGCAGCCAAGAAGCCGCGGGGCGGACAGATACGCAGTATTTT
-	TRBJ2-1	-	TRBV4-3	CASSQAGRLDHNEQFF	TGCGCCAGCAGCCAAGCAGGAAGACTAGATCACAATGAGCAGTTCTTC
-	TRBJ2-5	-	TRBV4-1	CASSQFGGAPQETQYF	TGCGCCAGCAGCCAATTCGGGGGAGCACCACAAGAGACCCAGTACTTC
-	TRBJ2-1	-	TRBV9	CASSVALTSAGNEQFF	TGTGCCAGCAGCGTAGCTCTTACCTCAGCCGGGAATGAGCAGTTTTTC
-	TRBJ2-7	few	TRBV4-1	CASSQEPGSSYEQYF	TGCGCCAGCAGCCAAGAACCAGGAAGCTCCTACGAGCAGTACTTC
-	TRBJ2-6	-	TRBV13	CASSSEREVSGANVLTF	TGTGCCAGCAGCTCCGAGCGAGAGGTCTCTGGGGCCAACGTCCTGACTTTC
TRBD1	TRBJ1-2	once	TRBV29-1	CSAPFGGGQDYGYTF	TGCAGCGCTCCCTTCGGGGGAGGACAGGACTATGGCTACACCTTC
TRBD1	TRBJ1-1	-	TRBV5-6	CASSSDRDGPFDTEAFF	TGTGCCAGCAGCAGCGACAGGGACGGTCCCTTCGACACTGAAGCTTTCTTT
-	TRBJ1-4	-	TRBV2	CASSGADSRTSTLFF	TGTGCCAGCAGTGGAGCAGATTCGAGGACCAGCACCCTGTTTTTT
-	TRBJ2-5	few	TRBV10-3	CAISESRVTQETQYF	TGTGCCATCAGTGAGTCGCGGGTGACCCAAGAGACCCAGTACTTC
-	TRBJ2-2	-	TRBV5-1	CASSFSGDPNTGELFF	TGCGCCAGCAGCTTTTCCGGCGATCCAAACACCGGGGAGCTGTTTTTT
-	TRBJ2-3	-	TRBV29-1	CSVSLAGATDTQYF	TGCAGCGTTTCTCTCGCGGGGGCTACAGATACGCAGTATTTT
-	TRBJ1-1	-	TRBV5-1	CASSSDGLNTEAFF	TGCGCCAGCAGCTCGGACGGCTTGAACACTGAAGCTTTCTTT
-	TRBJ1-4	few	TRBV11-3	CASSVGPDEKLFF	TGTGCCAGCAGCGTAGGGCCGGATGAAAAACTGTTTTTT
-	TRBJ1-4	-	TRBV12-3/TRBV12-4	CASSLGFGEKLFF	TGTGCCAGCAGTTTGGGTTTTGGGGAAAAACTGTTTTTT
-	TRBJ1-1	few	TRBV6-5	CASSPGQLTEAFF	TGTGCCAGCAGCCCCGGACAGTTGACTGAAGCTTTCTTT
-	TRBJ2-7	-	TRBV5-1	CASSRPKAVRGPPYEQYF	TGCGCCAGCAGCCGCCCTAAAGCCGTCAGGGGACCACCCTACGAGCAGTACTTC
TRBD1	TRBJ1-2	-	TRBV24-1	CATSETGTERNYGYTF	TGTGCCACCAGTGAAACCGGGACAGAAAGGAACTATGGCTACACCTTC
-	TRBJ1-4	-	TRBV7-9	CASSYRASGEKLFF	TGTGCCAGCAGTTATCGGGCCTCAGGCGAAAAACTGTTTTTT